Below are 28 T cell receptor beta chains sequenced from a single sample in a study of blood T cell repertoires in COVID-19. Only in-frame clones appear in the TCRdb table, and some are missing; sequencing was by immunoSEQ multiplex PCR. Among some 170,000 clones listed, approximately 80% were seen once. The sample taken for sequencing was PBMCs or T cells enriched from blood (not recorded which). These TCRs come from a man aged 50 to 60 who had recovered from COVID-19.

J is TRBJ2-5 and V is TRBV6-1, with 14 bases aligning to TRBD2. CDR1 is MNHNS, CDR2 SASEGT, per germline. The V and J ends lost 3 bases and 5 bases, in that order; junction bases with no gene match: 5. The CDR3 loop spans 16 amino acids. The CDR3 sequence is CASSETSGGAWETQYF. CDR3 DNA sequence: TGTGCCAGCAGTGAGACTAGCGGGGGGGCCTGGGAGACCCAGTACTTC.

This clone turned up a few times. This sequence joins TRBV27 and TRBJ2-2, with a possible D match to TRBD1 (6 bases). Trimming pared 5 bases from V and 5 bases from J, leaving 12 bases between. This CDR3 contains 14 residues. Germline loops: CDR1 MNHEY, CDR2 SMNVEV (reference sequence). The CDR3 nucleotides read TGTGCCAGCAGTGAGGCAGGGGTTACCGGGGAGCTGTTTTTT. It yields the protein CASSEAGVTGELFF.

This sequence joins TRBV3-1 (or the pseudogene TRBV3-2) and TRBJ2-7; D remains unclear. V lost 4 bases and J lost 0, with 4 bases in between. CDR3 size: 12 residues. Germline V gene data show CDR1 as LGHDT and CDR2 as YNNKEL (reference sequence). The CDR3 loop reads CASSLSSYEQYF. The CDR3 DNA sequence: TGTGCCAGCAGCCTTAGCTCCTACGAGCAGTACTTC.

The chain employs TRBV3-1 (or the pseudogene TRBV3-2) and TRBJ1-3; TRBD1 is a possible D gene (6 bases). V lost 0 bases, J lost 2 bases, and 11 bases lay in between. Germline CDR1 LGHDT, CDR2 YNNKEL (reference sequence). The CDR3 totals 16 residues. The CDR3 loop is CASSQEGAGAGNTIYF. The CDR3 nucleotides read TGTGCCAGCAGCCAAGAAGGGGCAGGGGCTGGAAACACCATATATTTT.

CDR3 amino acids: CASSPAGANSPLHF. DNA of the CDR3: TGTGCCAGCTCACCGGCAGGGGCCAATTCACCCCTCCACTTT. This chain uses TRBV18 with TRBJ1-6; D may be TRBD1 (6 bases). Germline V CDR1 and CDR2: KGHSH, LQKENI. The CDR3 sequence is 14 residues long. Trimming shortened V by 3 bases and J by 7 bases, and 10 bases separated the two germline ends.

This clone was seen just once. This chain joins TRBV18 and TRBJ1-3; a possible D gene is TRBD1 (6 bases). V lost 10 bases and J lost 8, with 18 bases in between. CDR1 KGHSH and CDR2 LQKENI come from the germline V gene. This CDR3 has 13 amino acids. CDR3 protein: CATTGTPGDTIYF. DNA for the CDR3: TGTGCCACTACAGGGACGCCCGGGGACACCATATATTTT.

The chain is built from TRBV28 and TRBJ1-5; tentatively, D is TRBD1 (5 bases). The CDR3 is 16 residues long. The V end lost 2 bases, the J end lost 0 bases, and 11 bases lay between the germline ends. Germline V gene data show CDR1 as MDHEN and CDR2 as SYDVKM. The CDR3 protein is CASSLGHPNSNQPQHF. CDR3 coding DNA: TGTGCCAGCAGTTTAGGACACCCAAATAGCAATCAGCCCCAGCATTTT.

This chain connects TRBV19 to TRBJ2-5; TRBD2 matches 10 bases. The CDR3 contains 15 residues. From germline, CDR1 is LNHDA and CDR2 SQIVND (reference sequence). After removal of 4 bases from V and 2 bases from J, the junction contained 4 bases not matched to a gene. For the CDR3, the DNA is TGTGCCAGTAGTAGCCGGACTAGCGGACAAGAGACCCAGTACTTC. It codes for CASSSRTSGQETQYF.

This clone is a singleton in its sample. V and J are TRBV15 and TRBJ1-5, with D unresolved. V was pared by 3 bases and J by 3 bases, with 6 bases between. This CDR3 is 13 amino acids long. Germline V lookup: CDR1 LNHNV, CDR2 YYDKDF (reference sequence). The CDR3, as DNA: TGTGCCACCAGCAGGAGCCACAATCAGCCCCAGCATTTT. The encoded protein is CATSRSHNQPQHF.

The rearrangement links TRBV12-3 or TRBV12-4 to TRBJ2-2; a possible D gene is TRBD2 (5 bases). The CDR3 loop spans 13 amino acids. V lost 6 bases, J lost 7 bases, and 12 bases lay in between. CDR3 residues: CASSLGSGGELFF. CDR3 DNA sequence: TGTGCCAGCAGCCTAGGGAGTGGCGGGGAGCTGTTTTTT.

The gene calls are TRBV30 and TRBJ2-1, with TRBD1 identical over 7 bases. Germline-derived CDR1 and CDR2 are GTSNPN and SVGIG (reference sequence). The CDR3 runs to 15 residues. J lost 6 bases, V lost 1 base, and 9 bases had no gene match. The CDR3, as DNA: TGTGCCTGGAGTGGAATAAACAGGGGCGCCAATGAGCAGTTCTTC. Its protein product is CAWSGINRGANEQFF.

The chain carries TRBV12-3 or TRBV12-4 and TRBJ2-2; D ambiguous. CDR3 size: 13 residues. Trimming cost V 4 bases and J 4 bases, with 7 bases left between them. This CDR3 reads CASSSGSTGELFF. The CDR3 DNA reads as TGTGCCAGCAGTTCTGGCTCCACCGGGGAGCTGTTTTTT.

The V gene is TRBV9, the J gene TRBJ1-1, with D hard to call. With 4 bases removed from V and 0 bases from J, the gap between germline ends came to 13 bases. In germline, CDR1 is SGDLS, CDR2 YYNGEE. This CDR3 spans 15 amino acids. The CDR3 nucleotides are TGTGCCAGCAGCCCTGAGAGAGCCCTGAACACTGAAGCTTTCTTT. Protein sequence: CASSPERALNTEAFF. The full variable domain, with the rest looked up from reference TRBV9 and TRBJ1-1, is DSGVTQTPKHLITATGQRVTLRCSPRSGDLSVYWYQQSLDQGLQFLIQYYNGEERAKGNILERFSAQQFPDLHSELNLSSLELGDSALYFCASSPERALNTEAFFGQGTRLTVV.

The rearrangement links TRBV2 to TRBJ1-2; 7 bases align to TRBD1. CDR1 and CDR2 (germline): SNHLY, FYNNEI. This CDR3 is built from 13 residues. Trimming took 9 bases from V and 3 from J; bases not matched to a gene: 7. Here the CDR3 DNA reads TGTGCCAGTGCCAGGGACAGTCACTATGGCTACACCTTC. Protein: CASARDSHYGYTF.

CDR3 region: CASSLRDRNMNTEAFF. The DNA of the CDR3 is TGTGCCAGCAGCCTCCGGGACAGAAACATGAACACTGAAGCTTTCTTT. V usage is TRBV7-8 and J usage is TRBJ1-1; 7 bases align to TRBD1. Trimming cost V 5 bases and J 0 bases; bases outside gene matches: 9. Germline values: CDR1 SGHVS, CDR2 FQNEAQ. This CDR3 spans 16 amino acids.

As to this clone: At one of its ends the junction is not consistent with the germline gene, which may arise from a read error. The chain is built from TRBV13 and TRBJ2-4; 7 positions agree with TRBD1. The CDR3 is 14 residues long. Germline V gene sequence: CDR1 PRHDT, CDR2 FYEKMQ (reference sequence). As DNA, the CDR3 is TGTGCCAGCAGCTCCGGGACAGCCACAAACATTCAGTACTTC. It translates to CASSSGTATNIQYF.

This clone was counted between two and nine times. CDR3 in amino acids: CSVGGLNQPQHF. The CDR3, as DNA: TGCAGCGTGGGGGGGTTAAATCAGCCCCAGCATTTT. V is TRBV29-1 and J is TRBJ1-5, with a weak D call TRBD1 (5 bases). Germline values: CDR1 SQVTM, CDR2 ANQGSEA. V dropped 6 bases and J dropped 4 bases, with 10 bases sitting between them. This CDR3 comprises 12 residues.

The V and J genes are TRBV7-8 and TRBJ2-5; TRBD1 matches at 11 bases. Germline CDR1 is SGHVS and CDR2 is FQNEAQ. This CDR3 has 16 amino acids. With V trimmed by 1 base and J by 4 bases, 5 bases remained unmatched. As DNA, the CDR3 is TGTGCCAGCAGCTTAGGGACAGGGGGCTTTCCAGAGACCCAGTACTTC. Encoded protein: CASSLGTGGFPETQYF.

This sequence joins TRBV21-1 and TRBJ2-7; the table's D call, TRBD1, has no DNA check behind it. TRBV21-1 is labeled a pseudogene. CDR3 length equals 14 residues. The CDR3 sequence is CASSTHRGWYEQYF. The CDR3 coding sequence is TGTGCCAGCAGCACCCACAGGGGGTGGTACGAGCAGTACTTC.

The chain is built from TRBV11-3 and TRBJ1-1, with TRBD1 identical over 11 bases. Trimming took 5 bases from V and 4 from J; bases not matched to a gene: 6. The CDR3 extends over 15 amino acids. CDR1 and CDR2 from the germline V gene are SGHNT and YENEEA. The CDR3 here is CASSPGQGAGTEAFF. CDR3 nucleotides: TGTGCCAGCAGCCCAGGACAGGGGGCAGGCACTGAAGCTTTCTTT.

The chain recombines TRBV27 with TRBJ2-7; possible D gene TRBD2, 5 bases. V lost 3 bases and J lost 7, with 13 bases in between. The CDR3 contains 13 residues. In germline, CDR1 is MNHEY, CDR2 SMNVEV (reference sequence). The CDR3 DNA sequence: TGTGCCAGCAGTTTTTCCGGGAACGGAGAGCAGTACTTC. The encoded protein is CASSFSGNGEQYF.

This clone came up a few times. V is TRBV5-5 and J is TRBJ1-1, with no clear D. The CDR3 is 13 residues long. V lost 0 bases and J 5 bases, leaving 8 bases between the germline ends. Germline V gene sequence: CDR1 SGHKS, CDR2 YYEKEE (reference sequence). CDR3 nucleotides: TGTGCCAGCAGCTTGGCCGAGGGAACTGAAGCTTTCTTT. Its protein is CASSLAEGTEAFF.

The chain uses TRBV5-1 and TRBJ2-3; 9 bases are a match to TRBD2. The CDR3 has 16 amino acids. Germline V CDR1 and CDR2: SGHRS, YFSETQ. V was pared by 4 bases and J by 2 bases, with 8 bases of the junction left unmatched. As DNA, the CDR3 is TGCGCCAGCAGCGTGGGGACTAGCCCAAACACAGATACGCAGTATTTT. This gives the protein CASSVGTSPNTDTQYF.

V is TRBV9 and J is TRBJ2-3, with 8 bases identical to TRBD1. This CDR3 spans 15 amino acids. The germline V gene has CDR1 SGDLS and CDR2 YYNGEE. With 3 bases clipped from V and 1 base from J, the junction kept 4 bases outside the gene matches. CDR3 bases: TGTGCCAGCAGCGGATCGGGACAGGGCACAGATACGCAGTATTTT. Protein: CASSGSGQGTDTQYF.

A few counts support this clone. The chain employs TRBV18 and TRBJ2-7, with 7 nucleotides matching TRBD2. Trimming at V came to 2 bases and at J to 2 bases, leaving 6 bases not matched to a gene. The CDR3 loop spans 15 amino acids. Germline lookup yields CDR1 KGHSH and CDR2 LQKENI. CDR3 loop: CASSPGGGVPYEQYF. The CDR3 bases are TGTGCCAGCTCACCAGGGGGAGGGGTCCCCTACGAGCAGTACTTC. The full variable domain, rest sourced from reference TRBV18 and TRBJ2-7, is NAGVMQNPRHLVRRRGQEARLRCSPMKGHSHVYWYRQLPEEGLKFMVYLQKENIIDESGMPKERFSAEFPKEGPSILRIQQVVRGDSAAYFCASSPGGGVPYEQYFGPGTRLTVT.

The chain couples TRBV5-6 to TRBJ2-7; D gene uncertain. The CDR3 covers 12 residues. V lost 2 bases and J lost 4, with 7 bases in between. CDR1 is SGHDT and CDR2 is YYEEEE in the germline V gene. CDR3 in DNA: TGTGCCAGCAGCTTTACGGAGTACGAGCAGTACTTC. It is translated as CASSFTEYEQYF. Based on the CDR3 plus reference TRBV5-6 and TRBJ2-7, the full variable domain is DAGVTQSPTHLIKTRGQQVTLRCSPKSGHDTVSWYQQALGQGPQFIFQYYEEEERQRGNFPDRFSGHQFPNYSSELNVNALLLGDSALYLCASSFTEYEQYFGPGTRLTVT.

This chain uses TRBV5-6 with TRBJ2-7, with D possibly TRBD1 on 5 matching bases. This CDR3 region has 14 residues. The germline CDR1 and CDR2 sequences are SGHDT and YYEEEE. V lost 2 bases, J lost 4 bases, and 13 bases lay in between. As DNA, the CDR3 is TGTGCCAGCAGCTTACGTGGCAGGGCTTACGAGCAGTACTTC. Its translation is CASSLRGRAYEQYF.

The J gene is TRBJ1-2, the V gene TRBV27; a possible D gene is TRBD1 (5 bases). CDR1 and CDR2 from the germline V gene are MNHEY and SMNVEV (reference sequence). V lost 6 bases and J 4 bases, leaving 18 bases between the germline ends. The CDR3 sequence is 15 residues long. CDR3 sequence (DNA): TGTGCCAGCAGCCCCGTTAGGGGCGCAAGCTATGGCTACACCTTC. Its translation is CASSPVRGASYGYTF.